This is a list of T cell receptor beta chains from one sample in a study of patients and donors after allogeneic stem cell transplantation. TCRdb redid the calling of the RT-PCR reads with MiXCR, one entry per CDR3 protein. The sample has some 200,000 distinct CDR3 sequences, about 40% seen once; the top ten hold around 35%. The sample was blood, either unsorted or a sorted T cell fraction (not recorded which). Every receptor here comes from a human donor who was either an allogeneic HSCT recipient or a stem cell or donor lymphocyte infusion donor (not recorded which). It is not recorded whose cells these are; they may come from a transplant donor. CDR3s include the opening cysteine and the closing phenylalanine or tryptophan. Fields, in order: clone size, D gene, V gene, J gene, CDR3 protein, CDR3 DNA. A D gene is named only where the DNA matches it firmly. Not every row has a clone size; where given, it reads once, few, many or a size class.

>few|-|TRBV5-1|TRBJ2-1
CASSFPGTGNEQFF
TGCGCCAGCAGCTTCCCGGGCACGGGGAATGAGCAGTTCTTC
>-|TRBD1|TRBV10-3|TRBJ2-7
CAIREGQGAYEQYF
TGTGCCATCAGGGAGGGACAGGGGGCCTACGAGCAGTACTTC
>-|-|TRBV18|TRBJ1-2
CASSPPATTGYTF
TGTGCCAGCTCACCACCCGCGACAACAGGCTACACCTTC
>-|-|TRBV7-2|TRBJ1-5
CASSSEIGQPQHF
TGTGCCAGCAGCTCAGAAATTGGCCAGCCCCAGCATTTT
>few|-|TRBV6-5|TRBJ2-2
CASTKVGGNTGELFF
TGTGCCAGCACCAAAGTAGGAGGGAACACCGGGGAGCTGTTTTTT
>few|TRBD2|TRBV4-2|TRBJ2-2
CASSQSSLAVNTGELFF
TGTGCCAGCAGCCAATCGAGCCTAGCGGTGAACACCGGGGAGCTGTTTTTT
>-|TRBD2|TRBV25-1|TRBJ2-2
CASSLLAGNSNTGELFF
TGTGCCAGCAGTCTGCTAGCGGGAAACTCGAACACCGGGGAGCTGTTTTTT
>-|-|TRBV28|TRBJ2-7
CASSLRTSRYEQYF
TGTGCCAGCAGTCTCCGGACATCCAGGTACGAGCAGTACTTC
>-|TRBD1|TRBV5-1|TRBJ1-3
CASSFGQGVASGNTIYF
TGCGCCAGCAGCTTCGGACAGGGGGTGGCCTCTGGAAACACCATATATTTT
>-|-|TRBV10-3|TRBJ2-1
CAISASEREPMKYNEQFF
TGTGCCATCAGTGCTTCCGAACGGGAGCCTATGAAATACAATGAGCAGTTCTTC
>-|-|TRBV5-1|TRBJ1-2
CASSEDRYGYTF
TGCGCCAGCAGCGAGGACAGATATGGCTACACCTTC
>-|-|TRBV29-1|TRBJ2-2
CSVEEGANTGELFF
TGCAGCGTTGAAGAAGGGGCGAACACCGGGGAGCTGTTTTTT
>few|TRBD1|TRBV10-3|TRBJ1-4
CAISESGTVNEKLFF
TGTGCCATCAGTGAGTCTGGGACAGTGAATGAAAAACTGTTTTTT
>few|-|TRBV4-3|TRBJ1-3
CASSQDLGSGNTIYF
TGCGCCAGCAGCCAAGATCTGGGGTCTGGAAACACCATATATTTT
>-|-|TRBV16|TRBJ1-1
CASSRVPDSNTEAFF
TGTGCCAGCAGCCGGGTCCCGGATTCTAACACTGAAGCTTTCTTT
>-|-|TRBV7-2|TRBJ1-2
CASSVTGGRNYGYTF
TGTGCCAGCAGCGTAACGGGGGGACGAAACTATGGCTACACCTTC
>-|TRBD1|TRBV20-1|TRBJ1-6
CSAETGDNSPLHF
TGCAGTGCCGAGACAGGGGATAATTCACCCCTCCACTTT
>few|-|TRBV27|TRBJ1-1
CASSNNRVAEAFF
TGTGCCAGCAGTAATAACAGGGTGGCTGAAGCTTTCTTT
>few|-|TRBV7-2|TRBJ1-2
CASSLVIQGVGSSTGYTF
TGTGCCAGCAGCTTAGTTATACAGGGAGTAGGAAGTTCTACGGGCTACACCTTC
>few|-|TRBV15|TRBJ1-5
CATSMTENNQPQHF
TGTGCCACCAGCATGACAGAGAACAATCAGCCCCAGCATTTT
>-|TRBD1|TRBV24-1|TRBJ1-5
CASSWRRGPPIFNQPQHF
TGTGCCTCAAGCTGGAGGAGGGGGCCACCAATCTTCAATCAGCCCCAGCATTTT
>-|-|TRBV7-9|TRBJ2-4
CASSFGTDLAKNIQYF
TGTGCCAGCAGCTTCGGGACGGACCTAGCCAAAAACATTCAGTACTTC
>-|TRBD2|TRBV9|TRBJ2-3
CASSGSLAGTDTQYF
TGTGCCAGCAGCGGTTCTCTAGCGGGCACAGATACGCAGTATTTT
>-|-|TRBV9|TRBJ1-1
CASSVGRRTEAFF
TGTGCCAGCAGCGTAGGGAGACGCACTGAAGCTTTCTTT